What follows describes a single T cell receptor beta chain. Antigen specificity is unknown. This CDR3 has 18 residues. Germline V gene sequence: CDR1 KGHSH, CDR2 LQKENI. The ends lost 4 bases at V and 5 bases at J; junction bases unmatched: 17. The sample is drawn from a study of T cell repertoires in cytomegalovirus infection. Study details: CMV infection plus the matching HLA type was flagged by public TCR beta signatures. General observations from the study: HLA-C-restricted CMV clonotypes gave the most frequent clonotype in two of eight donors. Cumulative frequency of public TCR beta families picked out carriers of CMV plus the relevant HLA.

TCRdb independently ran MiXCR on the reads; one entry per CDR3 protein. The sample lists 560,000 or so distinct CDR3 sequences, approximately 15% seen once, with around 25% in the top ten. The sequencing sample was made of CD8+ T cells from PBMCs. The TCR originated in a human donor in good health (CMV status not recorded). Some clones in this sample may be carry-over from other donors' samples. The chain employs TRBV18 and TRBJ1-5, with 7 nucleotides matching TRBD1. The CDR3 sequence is CASSLPLLVQGVDQPQHF. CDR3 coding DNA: TGTGCCAGCTCACTACCACTCCTTGTGCAGGGGGTGGATCAGCCCCAGCATTTT.